These 10 T cell receptor beta chains originate from one sample sequenced in a study of quantifying T cell responses using KT2 cells. Background on the study: RNA was reverse transcribed with TCR alpha and beta constant-region primers.

A single-stranded UMI oligo with SP2 sequence was ligated to cDNA 3' ends. An equimolar mix of RC1.1 and RC1.2 primed the beta chain across TRBC1 and TRBC2. TCRdb re-derived calls from the UMI-ligation and nested PCR reads in MiXCR, one entry per CDR3 protein. The sample comprises tens of thousands of distinct CDR3 sequences, around 12% of which are singletons, and around a tenth rests with the top ten. What was sequenced was PBMCs spiked with cells of the T cell clone KT2. The source is a human donor.

This sequence joins TRBV14 and TRBJ1-1; D remains ambiguous. Looked up from germline, CDR1 is SGHDN and CDR2 is FVKESK. The CDR3 spans 14 residues. Trimming left V 4 bases short and J 5 bases short, with 14 bases between. CDR3 DNA: TGTGCCAGCAGCCCGACTAATTGGTTAACTGAAGCTTTCTTT. Encoded protein: CASSPTNWLTEAFF. The full variable domain, rest sourced from reference TRBV14 and TRBJ1-1, is EAGVTQFPSHSVIEKGQTVTLRCDPISGHDNLYWYRRVMGKEIKFLLHFVKESKQDESGMPNNRFLAERTGGTYSTLKVQPAELEDSGVYFCASSPTNWLTEAFFGQGTRLTVV.

CDR3 in amino acids: CASSFTGGRDTQGEQYF. DNA of the CDR3: TGCGCCAGCAGCTTCACAGGGGGTCGGGACACCCAAGGCGAGCAGTACTTC. V usage is TRBV5-1 and J usage is TRBJ2-7; 8 nucleotides align to TRBD1. The CDR3 loop spans 17 amino acids. Germline CDR1 and CDR2: SGHRS and YFSETQ. V lost 2 bases, J lost 6 bases, and 16 bases stayed unmatched.

The rearrangement links TRBV2 to TRBJ1-1; no firm D call. Trimming took 8 bases from V and 10 from J, leaving 14 bases between them. From germline, CDR1 is SNHLY and CDR2 FYNNEI. The CDR3 sequence is 11 residues long. The CDR3 DNA reads TGTGCCAGCCCCGTTCAAGGGTTAGCTTTCTTT. Translated: CASPVQGLAFF.

There are many counts of this clonotype. The chain employs TRBV20-1 and TRBJ1-1, with a possible D match to TRBD1 (5 bases). Germline loops: CDR1 DFQATT, CDR2 SNEGSKA (reference sequence). Trimming stripped 3 bases from V and 4 bases from J, with 15 bases between. The length of the CDR3 is 14 residues. The CDR3 is CSARPGRGVTEAFF. CDR3 nucleotide sequence: TGCAGTGCTAGGCCCGGCCGGGGGGTCACTGAAGCTTTCTTT.

The gene calls are TRBV12-3 or TRBV12-4 and TRBJ1-2; weak D call: TRBD1 (5 bases). The V gene lost 0 bases and the J gene lost 4 bases, with 15 bases spanning the gap. This CDR3 has 16 residues. For the CDR3, the DNA is TGTGCCAGCAGTTTAGCGGGGGGGAGGGGTAGCTATGGCTACACCTTC. Translated, it gives CASSLAGGRGSYGYTF.

This chain links TRBV5-1 with TRBJ2-3, with TRBD2 matching 12 bases. V lost 2 bases, J lost 5 bases, and 6 bases stayed unmatched. CDR3 length: 16 residues. Looked up from germline, CDR1 is SGHRS and CDR2 is YFSETQ. DNA of the CDR3: TGCGCCAGCAGCTTTGAACTAGCGGGGGGAAGAGATACGCAGTATTTT. Amino acid sequence: CASSFELAGGRDTQYF. Complete variable domain (other parts from reference TRBV5-1 and TRBJ2-3): KAGVTQTPRYLIKTRGQQVTLSCSPISGHRSVSWYQQTPGQGLQFLFEYFSETQRNKGNFPGRFSGRQFSNSRSEMNVSTLELGDSALYLCASSFELAGGRDTQYFGPGTRLTVL.

This clonotype was observed a handful of times. This chain uses TRBV18 with TRBJ1-2; tentative D call: TRBD1 (5 bases). In germline, CDR1 is KGHSH, CDR2 LQKENI. The CDR3 runs to 16 residues. V dropped 1 base and J dropped 4 bases, with 16 bases sitting between them. The CDR3 loop is CASSPRVTEPTYGYTF. CDR3 sequence (DNA): TGTGCCAGCTCACCACGGGTGACAGAGCCCACCTATGGCTACACCTTC.

This clonotype is labeled as medium-sized. J is TRBJ2-7 and V is TRBV9; D unclear. Trimming took 4 bases from V and 3 from J, leaving 14 bases between them. The CDR3 runs 14 residues. Germline loops: CDR1 SGDLS, CDR2 YYNGEE. CDR3 DNA sequence: TGTGCCAGCAGCTCCCGGACGGCCGGCTACGAGCAGTACTTC. Translated, it gives CASSSRTAGYEQYF.

This clonotype was counted only a few times. The chain employs TRBV6-6 and TRBJ1-4, with D uncertain. Trimming shortened V by 4 bases and J by 3 bases, and 15 bases separated the two germline ends. Germline lookup yields CDR1 MNHNY and CDR2 SVGAGI (reference sequence). There are 16 residues in the CDR3. This chain's CDR3 is CASSSSTGGPNEKLFF. CDR3 sequence (DNA): TGTGCCAGCAGTTCCTCCACCGGTGGGCCTAATGAAAAACTGTTTTTT.

The sample holds a few counts of this clonotype. This chain uses TRBV6-1 with TRBJ1-5; D is undetermined. This CDR3 is built from 14 residues. V lost 4 bases and J 0 bases, leaving 7 bases between the germline ends. The germline V gene encodes CDR1 MNHNS and CDR2 SASEGT. DNA of the CDR3: TGTGCCAGCAGTGTGACTAATAGCAATCAGCCCCAGCATTTT. This codes for CASSVTNSNQPQHF.